Described below is a single T cell receptor beta chain sequence and its context. This entry comes from a study of blood T cell repertoires in COVID-19. Study-wide context: Acute and convalescent COVID-19 samples came from the United States, Italy and Spain. Sources were T cells, B-cell-depleted T cells, or PBMCs; the material itself was cDNA or gDNA.

Germline V lookup: CDR1 KGHDR, CDR2 SFDVKD. V was shortened by 2 bases and J by 9 bases, with 16 bases between the two germline ends. The CDR3 runs to 15 residues. In the study's own analysis: Nucleated cell number was recorded as an estimate derived from reference gene primer amplification. Here immunoSEQ multiplex PCR was the method, and the copy in TCRdb shows in-frame clones only, minus some. V, J and clone size derive from that table, while D and trimming were established from the DNA sequence. The sample includes roughly 670,000 clones, 85% to 90% seen only once; the top ten take roughly 0.25%.

The origin of this receptor is a woman younger than 30 with acute or convalescent COVID-19. The chain has TRBV24-1 and TRBJ1-5; D is possibly TRBD1 (6 bases). Sequencing was performed on peripheral blood. The CDR3 DNA is TGTGCCACCAGTGATTCGGGACAACCCCTAGGGCCCCAGCATTTT. Translated: CATSDSGQPLGPQHF.